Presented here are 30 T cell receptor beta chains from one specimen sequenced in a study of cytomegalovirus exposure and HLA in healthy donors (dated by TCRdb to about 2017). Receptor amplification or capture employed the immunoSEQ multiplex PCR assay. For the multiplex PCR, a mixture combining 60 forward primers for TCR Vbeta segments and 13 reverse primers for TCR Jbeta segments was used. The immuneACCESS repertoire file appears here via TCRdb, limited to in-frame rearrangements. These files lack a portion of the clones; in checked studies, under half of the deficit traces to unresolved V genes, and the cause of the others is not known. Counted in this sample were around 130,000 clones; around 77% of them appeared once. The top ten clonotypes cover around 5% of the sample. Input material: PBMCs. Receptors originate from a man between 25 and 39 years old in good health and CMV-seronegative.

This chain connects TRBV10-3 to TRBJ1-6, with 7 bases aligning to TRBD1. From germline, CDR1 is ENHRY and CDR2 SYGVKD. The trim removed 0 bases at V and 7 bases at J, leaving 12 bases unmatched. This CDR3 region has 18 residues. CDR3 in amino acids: CAISESIQVTGLNSPLHF. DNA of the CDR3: TGTGCCATCAGTGAGTCGATTCAGGTGACAGGGCTGAATTCACCCCTCCACTTT.

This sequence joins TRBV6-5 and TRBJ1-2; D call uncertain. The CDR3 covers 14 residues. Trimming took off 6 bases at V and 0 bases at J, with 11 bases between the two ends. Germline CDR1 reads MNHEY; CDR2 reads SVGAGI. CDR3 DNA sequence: TGTGCCAGCAGCGGTACCGGGACTAACTATGGCTACACCTTC. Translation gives CASSGTGTNYGYTF.

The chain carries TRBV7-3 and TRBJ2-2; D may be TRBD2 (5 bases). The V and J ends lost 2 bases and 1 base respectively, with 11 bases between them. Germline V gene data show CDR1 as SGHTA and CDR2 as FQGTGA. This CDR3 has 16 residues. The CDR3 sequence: CASSLRSALNTGELFF. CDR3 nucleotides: TGTGCCAGCAGCTTACGTAGCGCGTTGAACACCGGGGAGCTGTTTTTT.

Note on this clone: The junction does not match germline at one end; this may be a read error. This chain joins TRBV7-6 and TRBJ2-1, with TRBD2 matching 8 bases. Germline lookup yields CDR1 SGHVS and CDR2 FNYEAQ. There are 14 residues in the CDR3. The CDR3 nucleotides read TGTGCCAGCAGCGCCACTAGCGGCTACAATGAGCGGTTCTTC. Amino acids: CASSATSGYNERFF.

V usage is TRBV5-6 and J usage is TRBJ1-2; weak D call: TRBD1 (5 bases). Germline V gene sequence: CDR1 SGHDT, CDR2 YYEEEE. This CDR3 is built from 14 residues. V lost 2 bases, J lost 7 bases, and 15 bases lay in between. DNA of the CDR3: TGTGCCAGCAGCTTAAAAGGCAGGGATTCTGGCTACACCTTC. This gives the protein CASSLKGRDSGYTF. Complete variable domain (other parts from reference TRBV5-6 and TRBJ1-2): DAGVTQSPTHLIKTRGQQVTLRCSPKSGHDTVSWYQQALGQGPQFIFQYYEEEERQRGNFPDRFSGHQFPNYSSELNVNALLLGDSALYLCASSLKGRDSGYTFGSGTRLTVV.

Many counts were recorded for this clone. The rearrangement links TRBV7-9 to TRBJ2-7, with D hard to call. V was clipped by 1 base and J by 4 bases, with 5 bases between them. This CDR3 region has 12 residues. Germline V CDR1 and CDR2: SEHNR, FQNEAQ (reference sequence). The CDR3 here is CASSLELYEQYF. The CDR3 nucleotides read TGTGCCAGCAGCTTAGAGCTTTACGAGCAGTACTTC.

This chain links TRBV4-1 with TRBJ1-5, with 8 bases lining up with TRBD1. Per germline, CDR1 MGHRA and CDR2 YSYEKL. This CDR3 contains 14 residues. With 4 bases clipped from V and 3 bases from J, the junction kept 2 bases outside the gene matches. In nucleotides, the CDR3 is TGCGCCAGCAGCCGCCAGGGGGCCAATCAGCCCCAGCATTTT. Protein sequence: CASSRQGANQPQHF.

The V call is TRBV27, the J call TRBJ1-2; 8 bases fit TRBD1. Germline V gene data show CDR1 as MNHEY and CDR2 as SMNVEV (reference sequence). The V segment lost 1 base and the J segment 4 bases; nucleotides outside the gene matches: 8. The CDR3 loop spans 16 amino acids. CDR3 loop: CASSLLGRDRTYGYTF. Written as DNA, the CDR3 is TGTGCCAGCAGTTTATTAGGCCGGGACAGGACCTATGGCTACACCTTC.

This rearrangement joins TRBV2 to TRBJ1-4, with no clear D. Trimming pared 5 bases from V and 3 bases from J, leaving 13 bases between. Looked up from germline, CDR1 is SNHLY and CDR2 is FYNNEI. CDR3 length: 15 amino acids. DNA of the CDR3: TGTGCCAGCAGTCTGTTTTCCTCAGCTAATGAAAAACTGTTTTTT. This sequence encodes CASSLFSSANEKLFF.

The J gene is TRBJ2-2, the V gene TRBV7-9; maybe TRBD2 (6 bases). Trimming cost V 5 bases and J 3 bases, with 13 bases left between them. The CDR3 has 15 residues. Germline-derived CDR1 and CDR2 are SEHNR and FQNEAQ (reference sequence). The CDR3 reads CASSPSREHTGELFF. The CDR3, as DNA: TGTGCCAGCAGCCCAAGCCGGGAGCACACCGGGGAGCTGTTTTTT.

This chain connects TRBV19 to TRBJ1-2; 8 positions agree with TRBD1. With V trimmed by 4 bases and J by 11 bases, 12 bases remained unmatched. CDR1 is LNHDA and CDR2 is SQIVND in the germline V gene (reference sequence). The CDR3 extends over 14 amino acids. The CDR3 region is CASSNGQGYLGYTF. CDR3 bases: TGTGCCAGTAGTAACGGACAGGGCTACCTTGGATACACCTTC.

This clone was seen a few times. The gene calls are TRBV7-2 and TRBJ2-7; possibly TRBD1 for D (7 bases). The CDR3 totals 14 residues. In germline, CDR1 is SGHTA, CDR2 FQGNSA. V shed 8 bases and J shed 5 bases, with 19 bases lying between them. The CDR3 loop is CASRRGQEGDEQYF. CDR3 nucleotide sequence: TGTGCCAGCCGAAGGGGGCAGGAGGGCGACGAGCAGTACTTC.

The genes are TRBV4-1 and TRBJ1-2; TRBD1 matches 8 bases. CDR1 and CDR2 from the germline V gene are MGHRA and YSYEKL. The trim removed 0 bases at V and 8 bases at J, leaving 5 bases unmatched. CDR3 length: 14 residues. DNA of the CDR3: TGCGCCAGCAGCCAAGAGGACAGGGTAGGAGGCTACACCTTC. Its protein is CASSQEDRVGGYTF.

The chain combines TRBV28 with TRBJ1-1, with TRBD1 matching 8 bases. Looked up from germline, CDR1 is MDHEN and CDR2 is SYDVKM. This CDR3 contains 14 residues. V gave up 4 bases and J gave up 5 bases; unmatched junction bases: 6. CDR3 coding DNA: TGTGCCAGCAGTTCAGGGGGCGGCGAAACTGAAGCTTTCTTT. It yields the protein CASSSGGGETEAFF.

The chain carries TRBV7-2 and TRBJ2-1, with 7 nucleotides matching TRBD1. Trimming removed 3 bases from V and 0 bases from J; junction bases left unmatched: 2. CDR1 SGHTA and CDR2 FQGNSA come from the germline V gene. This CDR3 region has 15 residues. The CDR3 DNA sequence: TGTGCCAGCAGCTTTGACAGGGTCTCCTACAATGAGCAGTTCTTC. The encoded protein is CASSFDRVSYNEQFF.

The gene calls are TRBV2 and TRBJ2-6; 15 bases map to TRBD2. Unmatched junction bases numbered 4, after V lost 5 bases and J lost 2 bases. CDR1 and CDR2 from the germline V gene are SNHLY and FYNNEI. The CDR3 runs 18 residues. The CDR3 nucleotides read TGTGCCAGCAGTCGAGGACTAGCGGGAGGGACTGGGGCCAACGTCCTGACTTTC. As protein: CASSRGLAGGTGANVLTF.

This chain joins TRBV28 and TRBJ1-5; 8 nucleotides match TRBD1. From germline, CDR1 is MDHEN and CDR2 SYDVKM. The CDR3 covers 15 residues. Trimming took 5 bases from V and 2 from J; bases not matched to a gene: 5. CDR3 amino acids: CASSGGTGGNQPQHF. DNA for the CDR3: TGTGCCAGCAGTGGAGGGACAGGTGGCAATCAGCCCCAGCATTTT.

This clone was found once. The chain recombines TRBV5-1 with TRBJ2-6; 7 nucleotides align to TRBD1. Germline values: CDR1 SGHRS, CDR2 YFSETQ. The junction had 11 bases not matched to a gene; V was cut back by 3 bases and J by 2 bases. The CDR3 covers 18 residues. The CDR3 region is CASSYPDRPGAGANVLTF. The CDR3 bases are TGCGCCAGCAGCTACCCGGACAGGCCAGGGGCTGGGGCCAACGTCCTGACTTTC.

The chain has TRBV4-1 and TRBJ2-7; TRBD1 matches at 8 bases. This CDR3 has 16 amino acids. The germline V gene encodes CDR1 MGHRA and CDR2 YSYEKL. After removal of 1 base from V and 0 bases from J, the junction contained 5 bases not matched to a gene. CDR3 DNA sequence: TGCGCCAGCAGCCAAGGATTCGGGACAGGCTCCTACGAGCAGTACTTC. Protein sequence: CASSQGFGTGSYEQYF.

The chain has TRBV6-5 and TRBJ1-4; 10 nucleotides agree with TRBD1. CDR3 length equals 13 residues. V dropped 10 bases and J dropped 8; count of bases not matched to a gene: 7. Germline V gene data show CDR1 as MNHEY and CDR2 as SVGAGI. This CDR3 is CATKGQGREKLFF. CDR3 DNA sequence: TGTGCCACCAAGGGACAGGGGCGCGAAAAACTGTTTTTT.

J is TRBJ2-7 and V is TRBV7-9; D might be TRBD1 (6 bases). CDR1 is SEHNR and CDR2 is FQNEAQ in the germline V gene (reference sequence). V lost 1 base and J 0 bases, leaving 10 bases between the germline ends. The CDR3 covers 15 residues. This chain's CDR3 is CASSLEGTLSYEQYF. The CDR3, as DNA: TGTGCCAGCAGCTTAGAGGGGACACTCTCCTACGAGCAGTACTTC.

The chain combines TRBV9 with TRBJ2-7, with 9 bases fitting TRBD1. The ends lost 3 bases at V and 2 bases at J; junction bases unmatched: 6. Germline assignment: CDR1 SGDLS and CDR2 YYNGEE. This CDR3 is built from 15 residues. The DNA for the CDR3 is TGTGCCAGCAGCGAAGCCGGGACAGGGACCTACGAGCAGTACTTC. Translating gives CASSEAGTGTYEQYF.

In DNA form, the CDR3 reads TGTGCCAGCTCCGTTTATTTCCCAGCTAACTATGGCTACACCTTC. Amino acid sequence: CASSVYFPANYGYTF. J is TRBJ1-2 and V is TRBV6-7, with D uncertain. TRBV6-7 is an ORF, and what it does is uncertain. V was shortened by 8 bases and J by 0 bases, with 16 bases between the two germline ends. The CDR3 has 15 residues.

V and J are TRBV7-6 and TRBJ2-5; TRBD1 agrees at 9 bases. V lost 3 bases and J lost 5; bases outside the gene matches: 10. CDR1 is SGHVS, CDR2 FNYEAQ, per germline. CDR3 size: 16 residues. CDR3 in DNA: TGTGCCAGCAGCTTTACCCGGGACAGGGATTACGAGACCCAGTACTTC. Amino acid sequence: CASSFTRDRDYETQYF.

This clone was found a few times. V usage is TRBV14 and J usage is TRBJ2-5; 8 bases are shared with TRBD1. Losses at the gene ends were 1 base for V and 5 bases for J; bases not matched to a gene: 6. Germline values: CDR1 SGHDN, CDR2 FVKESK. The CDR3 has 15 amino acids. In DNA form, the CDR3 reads TGTGCCAGCAGCCAAGGGGCAGGGGGCGCGGAGACCCAGTACTTC. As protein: CASSQGAGGAETQYF. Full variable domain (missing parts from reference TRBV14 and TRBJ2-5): EAGVTQFPSHSVIEKGQTVTLRCDPISGHDNLYWYRRVMGKEIKFLLHFVKESKQDESGMPNNRFLAERTGGTYSTLKVQPAELEDSGVYFCASSQGAGGAETQYFGPGTRLLVL.

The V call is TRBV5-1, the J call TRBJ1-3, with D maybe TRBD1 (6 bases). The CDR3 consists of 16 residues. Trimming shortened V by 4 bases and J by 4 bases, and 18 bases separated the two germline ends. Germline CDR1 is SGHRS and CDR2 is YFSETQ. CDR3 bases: TGCGCCAGCAGCCTGACAGGCTGGGGGTTCGGAAACACCATATATTTT. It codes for CASSLTGWGFGNTIYF.

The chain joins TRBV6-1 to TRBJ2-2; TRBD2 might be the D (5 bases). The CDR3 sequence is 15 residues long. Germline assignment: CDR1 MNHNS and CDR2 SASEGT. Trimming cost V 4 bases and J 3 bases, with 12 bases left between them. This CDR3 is CASSVRVWDTGELFF. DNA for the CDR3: TGTGCCAGCAGTGTGCGGGTCTGGGACACCGGGGAGCTGTTTTTT.

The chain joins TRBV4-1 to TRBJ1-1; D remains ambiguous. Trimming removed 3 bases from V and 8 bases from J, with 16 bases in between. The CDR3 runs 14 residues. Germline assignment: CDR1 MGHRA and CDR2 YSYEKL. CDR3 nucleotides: TGCGCCAGCAGCCAGGAGAAGCCGCCTGACGAAGCTTTCTTT. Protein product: CASSQEKPPDEAFF.

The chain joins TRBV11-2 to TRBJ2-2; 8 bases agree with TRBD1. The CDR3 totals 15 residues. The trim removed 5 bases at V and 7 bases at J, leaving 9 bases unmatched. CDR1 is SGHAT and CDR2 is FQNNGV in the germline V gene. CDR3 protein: CASSPGRGQGGELFF. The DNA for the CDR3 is TGTGCCAGCAGCCCCGGCAGGGGGCAGGGCGGGGAGCTGTTTTTT.

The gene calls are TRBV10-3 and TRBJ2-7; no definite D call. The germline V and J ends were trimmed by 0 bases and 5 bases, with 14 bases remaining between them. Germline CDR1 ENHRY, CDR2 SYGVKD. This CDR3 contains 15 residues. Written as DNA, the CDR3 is TGTGCCATCAGTGAGTCGCCGCGTTTCTTAGACGAGCAGTACTTC. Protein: CAISESPRFLDEQYF.